A single T cell receptor beta chain is shown here with its context. The sample originates from a study of blood T cell repertoires in COVID-19. Profiling relied on immunoSEQ multiplex PCR, and the TCRdb table lists in-frame clones only, not all of them. This sample has about 230,000 clones, with around 88% found just once. Deletions cut 2 bases from V and 3 bases from J, with 12 bases between. The CDR3 is made up of 15 amino acids. The germline CDR1 and CDR2 sequences are SGHVS and FQNEAQ. This chain uses TRBV7-8 with TRBJ2-3; weak D call: TRBD2 (6 bases). Sequenced material: peripheral blood. The clonotype comes from a man in his forties or fifties with active or convalescent COVID-19. Here the CDR3 DNA reads TGTGCCAGCAGCTTAAGTGGGGGGATAACAGATACGCAGTATTTT. Its translation is CASSLSGGITDTQYF.